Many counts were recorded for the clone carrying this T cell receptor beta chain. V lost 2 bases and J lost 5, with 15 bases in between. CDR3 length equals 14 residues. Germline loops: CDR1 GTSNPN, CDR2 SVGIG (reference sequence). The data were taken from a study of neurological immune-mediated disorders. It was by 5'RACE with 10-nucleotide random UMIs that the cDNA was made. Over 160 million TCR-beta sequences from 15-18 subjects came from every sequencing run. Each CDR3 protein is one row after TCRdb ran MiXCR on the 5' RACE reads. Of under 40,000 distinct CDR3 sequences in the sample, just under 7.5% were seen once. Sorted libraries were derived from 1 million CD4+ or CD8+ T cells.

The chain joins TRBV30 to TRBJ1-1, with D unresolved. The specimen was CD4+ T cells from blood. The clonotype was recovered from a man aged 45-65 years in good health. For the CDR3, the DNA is TGTGCCTGGAGTAGAAACAGTGGGGAAACTGAAGCTTTCTTT. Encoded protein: CAWSRNSGETEAFF.